Presented here are 21 T cell receptor beta chains from one specimen sequenced in a study of blood T cell repertoires in COVID-19. Sequencing used immunoSEQ multiplex PCR; TCRdb keeps in-frame clones, though not all of them. The profile shows about 55,000 clones, 80% to 85% of them singletons. The sample consisted of peripheral blood. The source is a woman in her fifties or sixties with acute or convalescent COVID-19.

V is TRBV9 and J is TRBJ2-3; D might be TRBD1 (6 bases). Germline-derived CDR1 and CDR2 are SGDLS and YYNGEE. The CDR3 runs to 17 residues. Trimming pared 0 bases from V and 3 bases from J, leaving 17 bases between. The CDR3 protein is CASSVGPQGLRTDTQYF. In DNA, the CDR3 is TGTGCCAGCAGCGTAGGACCGCAGGGGCTTAGAACAGATACGCAGTATTTT.

The gene calls are TRBV19 and TRBJ2-1, with D tentatively TRBD1 (6 bases). The CDR3 contains 15 residues. V was clipped by 3 bases and J by 3 bases, with 12 bases between them. The germline V gene encodes CDR1 LNHDA and CDR2 SQIVND (reference sequence). The CDR3 DNA is TGTGCCAGTAGTATCAGTGGGACATACTACAATGAGCAGTTCTTC. This encodes CASSISGTYYNEQFF. Using reference TRBV19 and TRBJ2-1 for the parts outside the CDR3, the full variable domain is DGGITQSPKYLFRKEGQNVTLSCEQNLNHDAMYWYRQDPGQGLRLIYYSQIVNDFQKGDIAEGYSVSREKKESFPLTVTSAQKNPTAFYLCASSISGTYYNEQFFGPGTRLTVL.

This clone was detected only once. This sequence joins TRBV2 and TRBJ2-6; TRBD1 agrees at 11 bases. The CDR3 consists of 19 residues. In germline, CDR1 is SNHLY, CDR2 FYNNEI. Trimming cost V 2 bases and J 0 bases; bases outside gene matches: 6. In nucleotides, the CDR3 is TGTGCCAGCAGTGAAACCGGGACAGGGGGTTACTCTGGGGCCAACGTCCTGACTTTC. It is translated as CASSETGTGGYSGANVLTF.

This clone was recorded only once. The chain carries TRBV5-1 and TRBJ2-3, with 7 bases that match TRBD2. The CDR3 has 18 amino acids. V was clipped by 4 bases and J by 1 base; unmatched bases: 15. Per the germline V gene, CDR1 is SGHRS and CDR2 is YFSETQ. DNA of the CDR3: TGCGCCAGCAGCCGCGGACTAGGTGCTGGCGTGGGCACAGATACGCAGTATTTT. Translated, it gives CASSRGLGAGVGTDTQYF.

The J gene is TRBJ1-2, the V gene TRBV2, with TRBD1 identical over 8 bases. This CDR3 has 14 residues. Germline trimming cut 1 base from V and 7 bases from J; bases unmatched to any gene: 5. Germline V gene sequence: CDR1 SNHLY, CDR2 FYNNEI. The CDR3 region has the DNA TGTGCCAGCAGTGAAGAACAGGGGGTTGTTGGCTACACCTTC. This gives the protein CASSEEQGVVGYTF.

The chain recombines TRBV5-4 with TRBJ1-2; D ambiguous. Trimming left V 0 bases short and J 4 bases short, with 10 bases between. Germline CDR1 and CDR2: SGHNT and YYREEE (reference sequence). The CDR3 extends over 14 amino acids. The CDR3 bases are TGTGCCAGCAGCTTGGCCAGAGAGGGCTATGGCTACACCTTC. Its translation: CASSLAREGYGYTF.

The rearrangement joins TRBV9 to TRBJ2-6; the match to TRBD1 covers 10 bases. Germline V gene data show CDR1 as SGDLS and CDR2 as YYNGEE. This CDR3 region has 18 residues. The V and J ends lost 3 bases and 4 bases, in that order; junction bases with no gene match: 10. The CDR3 nucleotides read TGTGCCAGCAGCGCGGGGACAGGGGTAGTCTCCGGGGCCAACGTCCTGACTTTC. It specifies CASSAGTGVVSGANVLTF.

V is TRBV7-2 and J is TRBJ1-5; perhaps TRBD1 as D (5 bases). From germline, CDR1 is SGHTA and CDR2 FQGNSA. There are 14 residues in the CDR3. Trimming cost V 5 bases and J 2 bases, with 10 bases left between them. The CDR3: CASSTGNGNQPQHF. The CDR3 DNA sequence: TGTGCCAGCAGCACAGGTAATGGCAATCAGCCCCAGCATTTT.

The chain is built from TRBV28 and TRBJ1-4; 9 nucleotides line up with TRBD1. The germline V gene has CDR1 MDHEN and CDR2 SYDVKM. V was pared by 9 bases and J by 8 bases, with 10 bases of the junction left unmatched. This CDR3 has 14 residues. The CDR3 bases are TGTGCCAGTACTCTGGGACAGGGCCCCGAAAAACTGTTTTTT. This sequence encodes CASTLGQGPEKLFF. Combining the CDR3 with reference TRBV28 and TRBJ1-4 gives the whole variable domain DVKVTQSSRYLVKRTGEKVFLECVQDMDHENMFWYRQDPGLGLRLIYFSYDVKMKEKGDIPEGYSVSREKKERFSLILESASTNQTSMYLCASTLGQGPEKLFFGSGTQLSVL.

This chain joins TRBV9 and TRBJ2-3, with 8 positions matching TRBD1. V lost 7 bases, J lost 6 bases, and 4 bases stayed unmatched. Germline CDR1 SGDLS, CDR2 YYNGEE. The CDR3 covers 12 residues. DNA of the CDR3: TGTGCCAGCGGACAGGGAGTGGATACGCAGTATTTT. Its protein product is CASGQGVDTQYF. The entire variable domain, with the rest obtained from reference TRBV9 and TRBJ2-3, is as follows: DSGVTQTPKHLITATGQRVTLRCSPRSGDLSVYWYQQSLDQGLQFLIQYYNGEERAKGNILERFSAQQFPDLHSELNLSSLELGDSALYFCASGQGVDTQYFGPGTRLTVL.

V and J are TRBV9 and TRBJ2-1, with 7 bases lining up with TRBD1. CDR1 is SGDLS, CDR2 YYNGEE, per germline. This CDR3 has 15 residues. The V and J ends lost 4 bases and 1 base, in that order; junction bases with no gene match: 5. This chain's CDR3 is CASSPGQASYNEQFF. The CDR3 coding sequence is TGTGCCAGCAGCCCCGGACAGGCTTCCTACAATGAGCAGTTCTTC.

The chain joins TRBV30 to TRBJ2-1; 9 bases line up with TRBD1. The V gene's germline CDR1 is GTSNPN and CDR2 SVGIG (reference sequence). This CDR3 is 13 amino acids long. The J segment lost 9 bases and the V segment lost 3 bases, leaving 6 bases of the junction unmatched. The CDR3 is CAWRGTGTGEQFF. In DNA form, the CDR3 reads TGTGCCTGGAGGGGGACAGGGACGGGTGAGCAGTTCTTC.

The V call is TRBV3-1 (or the pseudogene TRBV3-2), the J call TRBJ1-6; D is unresolved. Trimming cost V 2 bases and J 6 bases, with 5 bases left between them. CDR3 length: 13 amino acids. Germline V gene sequence: CDR1 LGHDT, CDR2 YNNKEL (reference sequence). The CDR3 protein is CASSQQVNSPLHF. The DNA for the CDR3 is TGTGCCAGCAGCCAACAGGTTAATTCACCCCTCCACTTT.

The rearrangement links TRBV5-1 to TRBJ1-2, with D possibly TRBD1 on 5 matching bases. The CDR3 runs to 13 residues. CDR1 is SGHRS and CDR2 is YFSETQ in the germline V gene. Trimming took 0 bases from V and 7 from J, leaving 10 bases between them. The CDR3 DNA sequence: TGCGCCAGCAGCTTGGTGGGGCGCAGTGGCTACACCTTC. As protein: CASSLVGRSGYTF.

The chain couples TRBV28 to TRBJ2-1, with 8 positions matching TRBD2. CDR3 size: 16 residues. Germline trimming cut 4 bases from V and 5 bases from J; bases unmatched to any gene: 10. The V gene's germline CDR1 is MDHEN and CDR2 SYDVKM. The CDR3 sequence is CASSSRRSGSNNEQFF. The CDR3 bases are TGTGCCAGCAGTTCCCGGCGGAGCGGGAGTAACAATGAGCAGTTCTTC.

This clone was detected only a few times. The chain joins TRBV19 to TRBJ1-5; D is uncertain. The V end was cut by 7 bases, the J end by 3 bases, with 16 bases between. Germline CDR1 LNHDA, CDR2 SQIVND (reference sequence). The CDR3 contains 15 residues. CDR3 sequence: CASTLSVIDNQPQHF. CDR3 sequence (DNA): TGTGCCAGTACCCTTTCAGTAATCGACAATCAGCCCCAGCATTTT.

This chain connects TRBV6-1 to TRBJ2-3; 7 nucleotides agree with TRBD2. Per the germline V gene, CDR1 is MNHNS and CDR2 is SASEGT. V trimming: 0 bases; J trimming: 0 bases; junction bases outside the gene matches: 15. The length of the CDR3 is 20 residues. In nucleotides, the CDR3 is TGTGCCAGCAGTGAAGCCGCGGGGGTTTCGCGGCGGACTAGCACAGATACGCAGTATTTT. Encoded protein: CASSEAAGVSRRTSTDTQYF.

V usage is TRBV4-1 and J usage is TRBJ2-7; no reliable D call. Between the trimmed V and J ends, which lost 0 bases and 5 bases, there was a span of 8 bases. This CDR3 region has 13 residues. The germline V gene encodes CDR1 MGHRA and CDR2 YSYEKL. CDR3 sequence: CASSQDLRDEQYF. CDR3 nucleotide sequence: TGCGCCAGCAGCCAAGATCTACGGGACGAGCAGTACTTC.

The V call is TRBV6-6, the J call TRBJ2-1, with D possibly matching TRBD1 (6 bases). Germline loops: CDR1 MNHNY, CDR2 SVGAGI (reference sequence). CDR3 size: 11 residues. The germline V and J ends were trimmed by 2 bases and 10 bases, with 6 bases remaining between them. CDR3 protein: CASSYDREQFF. CDR3 nucleotides: TGTGCCAGCAGTTACGACAGGGAGCAGTTCTTC.

This rearrangement joins TRBV28 to TRBJ1-1, with 8 bases lining up with TRBD1. The V segment lost 6 bases and the J segment 4 bases; nucleotides outside the gene matches: 4. Germline CDR1 MDHEN, CDR2 SYDVKM. This CDR3 comprises 13 residues. The CDR3 here is CASRPTGVTEAFF. Here the CDR3 DNA reads TGTGCCAGCAGACCGACAGGGGTCACTGAAGCTTTCTTT.

The V and J genes are TRBV28 and TRBJ2-5; TRBD1 agrees at 9 bases. Germline V lookup: CDR1 MDHEN, CDR2 SYDVKM. This CDR3 is 13 amino acids long. V gave up 10 bases and J gave up 5 bases; unmatched junction bases: 8. CDR3 in amino acids: CATGQGMEETQYF. CDR3 nucleotide sequence: TGTGCCACGGGACAGGGAATGGAGGAGACCCAGTACTTC.